The T cell receptor (beta chain) under discussion was sequenced for a study of graft-versus-host responses after intestinal transplantation. Study context: Recipients had multivisceral, liver-intestinal, or isolated intestinal transplants. Every transplant recipient was induced with anti-thymocyte globulin, then maintained on tacrolimus and steroids for 2 to 3 years. Study-level points and caveats: GvH clones were identified in recipient marrow, with some first appearing in ileum or blood. Within the allografts of patients who had graft-donor T cell macrochimerism, graft-versus-host to host-versus-graft clonal ratios were high.

Measured with immunoSEQ multiplex PCR; TCRdb has only the in-frame clones, and not every one. The table includes tens of thousands of clones, 44% detected once. Deletions cut 1 base from V and 5 bases from J, with 6 bases between. Germline assignment: CDR1 LGHNA and CDR2 YNFKEQ. The CDR3 is made up of 13 amino acids. Responders (roughly 200,000, CFSE-labeled) were co-plated with roughly 200,000 irradiated, violet-dye-labeled stimulators. V usage is TRBV4-2 and J usage is TRBJ2-1, with D perhaps TRBD2 (5 bases). The sample in question was alloreactive CD8+ T cells from a mixed lymphocyte reaction culture, obtained before transplantation. Indicated subset: CFSE-low proliferating T cells sorted from roughly six-day pre-transplant mixed lymphocyte reaction (GvH or HvG direction). The TCR was taken from a human patient who was an organ donor for intestinal transplantation. The CDR3 DNA reads TGTGCCAGCAGCCAAGGACTACACAATGAGCAGTTCTTC. It encodes CASSQGLHNEQFF.